Sequencing of this TCR beta chain was carried out in a study of blood T cell repertoires in COVID-19. Across the study: Acute and convalescent COVID-19 samples came from the United States, Italy and Spain.

The assay was immunoSEQ multiplex PCR, and TCRdb's table has in-frame clones only and misses some. The sample gives 200,000 to 250,000 clones, around 90% of which show up once; 10% to 13% is in the top ten. In its sample, this clone was seen once. From germline, CDR1 is SQVTM and CDR2 ANQGSEA. The CDR3 contains 13 residues. The J segment lost 7 bases and the V segment lost 7 bases, leaving 9 bases of the junction unmatched. The sample comprised PBMCs or T cells enriched from blood (not recorded which). The receptor's source is a man aged 18 to 29 with acute COVID-19. V and J are TRBV29-1 and TRBJ1-2, with 10 bases that match TRBD1. For the CDR3, the DNA is TGCAGCGCCTCAGTGACAGGGGGCTCTGGCTACACCTTC. Its protein is CSASVTGGSGYTF.